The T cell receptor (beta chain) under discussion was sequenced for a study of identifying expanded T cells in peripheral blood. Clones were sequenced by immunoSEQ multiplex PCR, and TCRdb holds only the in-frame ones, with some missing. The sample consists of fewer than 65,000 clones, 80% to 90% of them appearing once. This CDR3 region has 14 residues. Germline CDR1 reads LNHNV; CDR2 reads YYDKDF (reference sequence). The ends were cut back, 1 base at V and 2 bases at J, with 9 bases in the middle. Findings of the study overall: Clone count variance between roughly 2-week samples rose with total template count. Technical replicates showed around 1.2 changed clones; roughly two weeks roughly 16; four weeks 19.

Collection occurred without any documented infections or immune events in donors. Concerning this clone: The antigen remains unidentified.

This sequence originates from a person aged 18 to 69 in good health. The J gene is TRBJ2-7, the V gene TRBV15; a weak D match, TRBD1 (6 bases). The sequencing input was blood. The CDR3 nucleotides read TGTGCCACCAGCAGAGCTGCAGGGGCCTACGAGCAGTACTTC. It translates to CATSRAAGAYEQYF.